This T cell receptor beta chain was recorded in a study of control samples from healthy donors and cancer patients. Generated by immunoSEQ multiplex PCR, the TCRdb table keeps only in-frame clones and is missing some. The sample holds about 40,000 clones, 92% seen once. Germline CDR1 and CDR2: SGHNT and YYREEE (reference sequence). V was pared by 4 bases and J by 7 bases, with 17 bases between. The CDR3 runs 14 residues. The material sequenced was blood. V usage is TRBV5-4 and J usage is TRBJ1-2; maybe TRBD1 (6 bases). The receptor comes from a woman between 50 and 59 years old in good health. CDR3: CASSALVGGGGYTF. The CDR3 DNA sequence: TGTGCCAGCAGCGCCCTTGTCGGGGGCGGTGGCTACACCTTC.